This TCR beta chain was retrieved from a study of control samples from healthy donors and cancer patients. The table came from immunoSEQ multiplex PCR; TCRdb's copy has only in-frame clones and leaves some out. This sample carries about 70,000 clones, more than 70% of them seen once, and the ten largest clones take over 2%. V was pared by 4 bases and J by 0 bases, with 10 bases between. This CDR3 has 14 residues. Germline CDR1 reads SGHRS; CDR2 reads YFSETQ. The chain links TRBV5-1 to TRBJ1-1; D is unclear. This TCR was recovered from a woman between 45 and 60 years old with head and neck cancer. The material sequenced was PBMCs. This chain's CDR3 is CASSTELLNTEAFF. Written as DNA, the CDR3 is TGCGCCAGCAGCACGGAACTGCTGAACACTGAAGCTTTCTTT.